This is a list of T cell receptor beta chains from one sample in a study of CD8 T cells in ankylosing spondylitis. A single record per CDR3 protein comes from TCRdb applying MiXCR to the 5' RACE reads. This sample yields 200,000 to 300,000 distinct CDR3 sequences, of which 10% to 13% are seen a single time; around 3% belongs to the top ten. What was sequenced was blood, either unsorted or a sorted T cell fraction (not recorded which). The receptors here all came from a male donor with ankylosing spondylitis or in good health (not recorded which). Both conserved end residues are trimmed from each CDR3. Fields, in order: V gene, clone size, CDR3 protein. Size is omitted from some rows. Given values are once, few, many or a class for expanded clones.

TRBV28,many,ASSPLAAYQETQY
TRBV5-1,many,ASSLETPYEQY
TRBV7-9,few,ASSLEAENYGYT
TRBV5-1,many,ASSLGTSGTDTQY
TRBV21-1,-,AISLGPQETQY
TRBV27,many,ASSLRFLSYEQY
TRBV6-6,many,ATADREDYGYT
TRBV27,many,ASSPQGTKNIQY
TRBV27,many,ASSLSQGHRGF
TRBV30,-,AWSLKGSGGNQPQH
TRBV7-9,many,ASRTSTDTQY
TRBV5-1,many,ASSLFGANTGELF
TRBV7-1,-,ASSSWSDEKLF
TRBV15,many,ATSRDRTSYGYT
TRBV5-1,-,ASSLKTQGTEAF
TRBV5-1,-,ASGEGTYSYEQY
TRBV12-3/TRBV12-4,many,ASSRRNEQF
TRBV10-1,few,ASSESDGNTGELF
TRBV10-2,few,ASSDRLAGTDTQY
TRBV7-9,few,ASSLSTSYNEQF
TRBV12-3/TRBV12-4,few,ASSLGVGNTIY
TRBV12-3/TRBV12-4,many,ASTRGARYGYT
TRBV12-5,many,ASGLGGTVPNIQY
TRBV28,many,ASSLLGRSASGNTIY
TRBV4-2,many,ASSQGMLNTEAF
TRBV19,many,AGGQPQH
TRBV7-9,few,ASSSFGGVSTDTQY
TRBV12-3/TRBV12-4,many,ASSLVGLADTYNEQF
TRBV18,few,ASSLMGGDTQY
TRBV12-3/TRBV12-4,many,ASSLGTGEVYGNEKLF
TRBV30,few,ACLDRAFNEKLF
TRBV30,-,AWSVGGLNTEAF
TRBV7-2,few,ASSSGGQGNTEAF
TRBV9,many,ASSPTGTNSPLH
TRBV7-2,many,ASSAPPYGGSPLH
TRBV3-1,many,ASSQTGREVEQY
TRBV5-8,few,AGGRRTDPNEKLF
TRBV6-6,many,ASSYMEGADGYT
TRBV6-1,many,ASSASISGGRGVNEQY
TRBV4-1,many,ASSQGGDDTQY